One and the same sample provided the 20 T cell receptor beta chains below, sequenced in a study of blood T cell repertoires in COVID-19 (dated by TCRdb to 2020 to 2022). Receptors were amplified or captured by the immunoSEQ multiplex PCR assay. Sourced from immuneACCESS, this table was stored by TCRdb with only in-frame sequences that have V and J called. A share of the clones is absent; for the studies checked, an unresolved V gene accounts for under half, and the remainder has no known explanation. The sample yields fewer than 300,000 clones; over 75% were counted once. The ten largest make up 3.5% to 5.5% of the sample. Sequenced sample: PBMCs or T cells enriched from blood (not recorded which). The receptors were gathered from a woman aged 30 to 39 who had recovered from COVID-19.

This chain connects TRBV10-3 to TRBJ1-4, with TRBD1 as a possible D gene (5 bases). There are 16 residues in the CDR3. CDR1 is ENHRY and CDR2 is SYGVKD in the germline V gene. Deletions cut 5 bases from V and 5 bases from J, with 18 bases between. CDR3 sequence reads: CAISPQGRTMNEKLFF. In DNA form, the CDR3 reads TGTGCCATCAGTCCGCAGGGTCGCACGATGAATGAAAAACTGTTTTTT.

The chain has TRBV6-5 and TRBJ1-1, with D possibly being TRBD1 (6 bases). V was pared by 2 bases and J by 11 bases, with 21 bases between. Germline V gives CDR1 MNHEY, CDR2 SVGAGI. The length of the CDR3 is 15 residues. CDR3 sequence reads: CASSYDNVAGAPAFF. The CDR3 bases are TGTGCCAGCAGTTACGATAACGTTGCAGGGGCGCCGGCTTTCTTT.

V usage is TRBV23-1 and J usage is TRBJ1-1, with TRBD1 matching over 9 bases. TRBV23-1 is an open reading frame whose function is uncertain. This CDR3 is 17 amino acids long. The V gene end was trimmed by 3 bases and the J gene end by 10 bases; junction bases not matched to a gene: 18. The CDR3 sequence is CASSQPGTGNIRWGAFF. Here the CDR3 DNA reads TGCGCCAGCAGTCAGCCCGGGACAGGGAATATCCGATGGGGAGCTTTCTTT.

This chain joins TRBV7-6 and TRBJ2-1, with 11 positions matching TRBD1. Trimming at V came to 5 bases and at J to 8 bases, leaving 8 bases not matched to a gene. There are 15 residues in the CDR3. Germline V gene lookup returns CDR1 SGHVS and CDR2 FNYEAQ. The CDR3 loop reads CASSPDRGRLYEQFF. The CDR3 DNA reads as TGTGCCAGCAGCCCGGACAGGGGGCGCTTGTATGAGCAGTTCTTC.

V gene TRBV11-2 combines with J gene TRBJ2-7; 9 nucleotides align to TRBD2. The V segment lost 3 bases and the J segment 3 bases; nucleotides outside the gene matches: 12. Germline assignment: CDR1 SGHAT and CDR2 FQNNGV. The CDR3 totals 17 residues. CDR3 bases: TGTGCCAGCAGCTTCGCATTTAAGCGGGGGGAAATCTACGAGCAGTACTTC. It is translated as CASSFAFKRGEIYEQYF.

This clone was recorded once. The chain joins TRBV18 to TRBJ2-3; TRBD2 matches 7 bases. The CDR3 is made up of 18 amino acids. Germline-derived CDR1 and CDR2 are KGHSH and LQKENI. The V gene end was trimmed by 3 bases and the J gene end by 0 bases; junction bases not matched to a gene: 12. For the CDR3, the DNA is TGTGCCAGCTCACCGTTGGTGCTAGCGGTAACTAGCACAGATACGCAGTATTTT. It codes for CASSPLVLAVTSTDTQYF.

This CDR3 is CASSLGIGGAGQPQHF. Written as DNA, the CDR3 is TGTGCCAGCAGTTTGGGGATCGGTGGCGCGGGGCAGCCCCAGCATTTT. The rearrangement uses TRBV28 and TRBJ1-5; D is unclear. Trimming left V 3 bases short and J 7 bases short, with 19 bases between. The CDR3 extends over 16 amino acids. Germline lookup yields CDR1 MDHEN and CDR2 SYDVKM.

The rearrangement links TRBV28 to TRBJ2-3, with a possible D match to TRBD1 (5 bases). The V end lost 3 bases, the J end lost 3 bases, and 10 bases lay between the germline ends. The CDR3 has 14 amino acids. Germline V gene sequence: CDR1 MDHEN, CDR2 SYDVKM. Here the CDR3 reads CASSLWQGTDTQYF. The CDR3 DNA is TGTGCCAGCAGTTTGTGGCAGGGAACAGATACGCAGTATTTT.

The sample holds one count of this clone. The chain carries TRBV19 and TRBJ1-1; D might be TRBD1 (5 bases). CDR1 and CDR2 (germline): LNHDA, SQIVND (reference sequence). Trimming removed 3 bases at V and 3 bases at J, with 14 bases between. This CDR3 is 15 amino acids long. DNA of the CDR3: TGTGCCAGTAGTATCTTAGGGGCCGTGGACACTGAAGCTTTCTTT. It specifies CASSILGAVDTEAFF.

J is TRBJ2-2 and V is TRBV3-1 (or the pseudogene TRBV3-2), with a weak D call TRBD2 (6 bases). Per germline, CDR1 LGHDT and CDR2 YNNKEL (reference sequence). The V end lost 3 bases, the J end lost 4 bases, and 12 bases lay between the germline ends. The length of the CDR3 is 15 residues. CDR3 in DNA: TGTGCCAGCAGCCACGAAGTCGGGGGCACCGGGGAGCTGTTTTTT. Translated: CASSHEVGGTGELFF.

V gene TRBV7-6 combines with J gene TRBJ2-4; D is ambiguous. With 5 bases removed from V and 0 bases from J, the gap between germline ends came to 11 bases. The CDR3 loop spans 15 amino acids. Germline CDR1 and CDR2: SGHVS and FNYEAQ. In DNA form, the CDR3 reads TGTGCCAGCAGCCCGACACCGCTAGCCAAAAACATTCAGTACTTC. The encoded protein is CASSPTPLAKNIQYF.

The gene calls are TRBV2 and TRBJ2-3, with 11 bases aligning to TRBD2. Germline CDR1 reads SNHLY; CDR2 reads FYNNEI. This CDR3 region has 15 residues. V dropped 6 bases and J dropped 4; count of bases not matched to a gene: 6. The CDR3 DNA reads TGTGCCAGCAGAGCCATACTAGCGGGGGCAGATACGCAGTATTTT. Translating it yields CASRAILAGADTQYF.

The chain combines TRBV5-6 with TRBJ2-7, with a weak D call TRBD1 (5 bases). Trimming removed 2 bases at V and 2 bases at J, with 11 bases between. The CDR3 has 14 residues. Germline CDR1 reads SGHDT; CDR2 reads YYEEEE. The CDR3 nucleotides are TGTGCCAGCAGCTTCGGAGACAGAACCTACGAGCAGTACTTC. Translation: CASSFGDRTYEQYF.

The chain has TRBV5-1 and TRBJ1-1; D remains unclear. The CDR3 is 14 amino acids. Germline V lookup: CDR1 SGHRS, CDR2 YFSETQ. Between the trimmed V and J ends, which lost 0 bases and 4 bases, there was a span of 10 bases. The CDR3 spells CASSLVSGSTEAFF. The CDR3 DNA follows: TGCGCCAGCAGCTTGGTCTCCGGTTCCACTGAAGCTTTCTTT.

The chain has TRBV7-3 and TRBJ2-2, with D possibly TRBD1 on 6 matching bases. Between the trimmed V and J ends, which lost 4 bases and 6 bases, there was a span of 18 bases. Germline loops: CDR1 SGHTA, CDR2 FQGTGA. The CDR3 is 16 residues long. The CDR3 is CASSSFAGARSGELFF. CDR3 nucleotide sequence: TGTGCCAGCAGCTCGTTCGCAGGGGCTAGGTCCGGGGAGCTGTTTTTT.

The rearrangement uses TRBV12-5 and TRBJ2-6, with TRBD2 as a possible D gene (6 bases). Germline CDR1 and CDR2: LGHNT and FRNRAP. The CDR3 is 19 amino acids. V lost 9 bases to trimming and J lost 0 bases, with 24 bases between them. CDR3 DNA: TGTGCTAGGGAGGGATGTCGGGACCAGGAGACCTCTGGGGCCAACGTCCTGACTTTC. It encodes CAREGCRDQETSGANVLTF.

The V and J genes are TRBV3-1 (or the pseudogene TRBV3-2) and TRBJ2-1; TRBD2 might be the D (6 bases). This CDR3 is 12 amino acids long. Germline V lookup: CDR1 LGHDT, CDR2 YNNKEL (reference sequence). Trimming pared 3 bases from V and 10 bases from J, leaving 10 bases between. The CDR3 reads CASSQRGLEQFF. The CDR3 nucleotides are TGTGCCAGCAGCCAGCGGGGTCTCGAGCAGTTCTTC.

The V and J genes are TRBV11-1 and TRBJ2-1; 7 nucleotides agree with TRBD2. Germline V gene lookup returns CDR1 SGHAT and CDR2 FQDESV (reference sequence). The CDR3 totals 15 residues. J lost 12 bases, V lost 6 bases, and 17 bases had no gene match. In DNA form, the CDR3 reads TGTGCCAGCAGTTCCCTCCGCCCCCAGGGCGGGGGGCAGTTCTTC. Protein product: CASSSLRPQGGGQFF.

The V and J genes are TRBV6-6 and TRBJ1-6; D is unclear. CDR3 length: 13 amino acids. The V and J ends lost 8 bases and 3 bases respectively, with 8 bases between them. From germline, CDR1 is MNHNY and CDR2 SVGAGI (reference sequence). Written as DNA, the CDR3 is TGTGCCAGCGGATGGAGCTATAATTCACCCCTCCACTTT. Encoded protein: CASGWSYNSPLHF.

The genes are TRBV2 and TRBJ1-4; TRBD1 might be the D (5 bases). The CDR3 has 14 amino acids. The ends were cut back, 2 bases at V and 4 bases at J, with 8 bases in the middle. CDR1 SNHLY and CDR2 FYNNEI come from the germline V gene. The CDR3 DNA is TGTGCCAGCAGTGAACAGGGCATTAATGAAAAACTGTTTTTT. It specifies CASSEQGINEKLFF.